Below, 21 T cell receptor beta chains from the same sample are listed, as sequenced in a study of preoperative IRX-2 immunotherapy in early breast cancer (dated by TCRdb to between 2018 and 2021). Libraries came from the immunoSEQ multiplex PCR assay. The clones in this table, taken by TCRdb from immuneACCESS, are in-frame only. Not every clone is retained; where verified, under half of the shortfall comes from an unresolved V gene, and the cause of the rest is unknown. Counted in this sample were 43,000 or so clones; just under 95% of them appeared once. Around 1.7% of the sample is in the top ten clones. The treatment or condition label corresponds to: preoperative locoregional IRX-2 cytokine immunotherapy. Source: tumor tissue, taken after IRX-2 immunotherapy. The receptors originated from a human donor with breast cancer.

Only one count was recorded for this clone. The chain joins TRBV13 to TRBJ1-3; 7 positions agree with TRBD1. Germline CDR1 and CDR2: PRHDT and FYEKMQ (reference sequence). V dropped 1 base and J dropped 7; count of bases not matched to a gene: 4. This CDR3 is 14 amino acids long. In DNA form, the CDR3 reads TGTGCCAGCAGCTTAGAGGACAGGCGTAACACCATATATTTT. This sequence encodes CASSLEDRRNTIYF.

The chain joins TRBV5-6 to TRBJ2-2; TRBD2 matches at 12 bases. The CDR3 has 16 residues. Germline CDR1 and CDR2: SGHDT and YYEEEE. V gave up 4 bases and J gave up 5 bases; unmatched junction bases: 6. This CDR3 is CASSRLAGVLTGELFF. For the CDR3, the DNA is TGTGCCAGCAGCAGACTAGCGGGGGTTCTGACCGGGGAGCTGTTTTTT.

The chain has TRBV19 and TRBJ2-3, with 9 bases matching TRBD2. The germline gives CDR1 LNHDA, CDR2 SQIVND (reference sequence). The CDR3 consists of 15 residues. Germline trimming cut 3 bases from V and 7 bases from J; bases unmatched to any gene: 8. The CDR3 DNA follows: TGTGCCAGTAGTATGGGGCGGGAGGGCTCATATACGCAGTATTTT. Amino acid sequence: CASSMGREGSYTQYF.

As DNA, the CDR3 is TGCGCCAGCAGCAAAGGACAGGGGTACCAAGAGACCCAGTACTTC. It translates to CASSKGQGYQETQYF. The chain recombines TRBV4-3 with TRBJ2-5; 9 positions match TRBD1. The CDR3 loop spans 15 amino acids. Germline V gene sequence: CDR1 LGHNA, CDR2 YSLEER. Germline trimming cut 5 bases from V and 0 bases from J; bases unmatched to any gene: 4.

The chain is built from TRBV4-3 and TRBJ2-7, with 7 bases that match TRBD1. The CDR3 contains 13 residues. Trimming cost V 7 bases and J 4 bases; bases outside gene matches: 7. CDR1 and CDR2 (germline): LGHNA, YSLEER. The CDR3 DNA is TGCGCCAGCACCCGGGACAGCCCTTACGAGCAGTACTTC. This encodes CASTRDSPYEQYF.

The gene calls are TRBV11-2 and TRBJ1-5; D is perhaps TRBD1 (5 bases). The CDR3 length is 14 residues. Germline lookup yields CDR1 SGHAT and CDR2 FQNNGV. V was pared by 3 bases and J by 1 base, with 7 bases between. CDR3 nucleotide sequence: TGTGCCAGCAGCTTGACAGACAGCAATCAGCCCCAGCATTTT. Translated, it gives CASSLTDSNQPQHF.

The chain has TRBV18 and TRBJ2-7, with TRBD2 matching 11 bases. CDR1 is KGHSH and CDR2 is LQKENI in the germline V gene. The CDR3 consists of 18 residues. The junction had 13 bases not matched to a gene; V was cut back by 4 bases and J by 2 bases. CDR3 in DNA: TGTGCCAGCTCACTAAACACGGCACTAGCGGGAGAACCCTACGAGCAGTACTTC. It encodes CASSLNTALAGEPYEQYF.

V and J are TRBV27 and TRBJ1-1; no definite D call. V gave up 3 bases and J gave up 4 bases, with 9 bases separating them. The germline V gene encodes CDR1 MNHEY and CDR2 SMNVEV (reference sequence). The CDR3 contains 13 residues. The CDR3 region is CASSFEVATEAFF. The CDR3 DNA reads TGTGCCAGCAGTTTCGAGGTTGCCACTGAAGCTTTCTTT.

With respect to this clone: A junction end diverges from the germline sequence, so it may reflect a read error. The chain combines TRBV6-1 with TRBJ1-4; D unresolved. Germline CDR1 and CDR2: MNHNS and SASEGT. This CDR3 is built from 14 residues. Here the CDR3 DNA reads TGTGCCAGCAGAGAAGACGGCGCGGGCGAAAAACTGTTTTTT. It translates to CASREDGAGEKLFF.

A note on this clone: Different DNA sequences within this sample yield the same CDR3. The chain has TRBV10-3 and TRBJ1-5, with 7 nucleotides matching TRBD1. V lost 7 bases, J lost 7 bases, and 7 bases stayed unmatched. This CDR3 contains 13 residues. In germline, CDR1 is ENHRY, CDR2 SYGVKD. CDR3 loop: CAITGSQGQPQHF. The CDR3 DNA follows: TGTGCCATCACGGGTTCACAGGGGCAGCCCCAGCATTTT.

This chain uses TRBV27 with TRBJ2-2; no clear D. Trimming removed 1 base at V and 0 bases at J, with 15 bases between. There are 18 residues in the CDR3. Germline assignment: CDR1 MNHEY and CDR2 SMNVEV (reference sequence). CDR3 protein: CASSLFPQASPNTGELFF. Written as DNA, the CDR3 is TGTGCCAGCAGTTTATTCCCCCAGGCCTCACCGAACACCGGGGAGCTGTTTTTT.

The chain carries TRBV5-6 and TRBJ1-3; 7 positions agree with TRBD1. V lost 3 bases and J lost 0; bases outside the gene matches: 3. CDR3 length equals 15 residues. Looked up from germline, CDR1 is SGHDT and CDR2 is YYEEEE. The CDR3 sequence is CASSWGQRSGNTIYF. In DNA form, the CDR3 reads TGTGCCAGCAGCTGGGGACAGCGCTCTGGAAACACCATATATTTT.

This rearrangement joins TRBV11-2 to TRBJ2-7; the D gene could be TRBD1 or TRBD2 (5 bases each). The V end lost 2 bases, the J end lost 4 bases, and 12 bases lay between the germline ends. Per the germline V gene, CDR1 is SGHAT and CDR2 is FQNNGV. The CDR3 extends over 14 amino acids. CDR3 residues: CASSLWFGAYEQYF. The CDR3 nucleotides are TGTGCCAGCAGCTTATGGTTCGGGGCGTACGAGCAGTACTTC.

The chain has TRBV29-1 and TRBJ2-3; 7 bases fit TRBD2. CDR1 and CDR2 from the germline V gene are SQVTM and ANQGSEA. Trimming removed 0 bases from V and 2 bases from J; junction bases left unmatched: 5. CDR3 length equals 15 residues. DNA for the CDR3: TGCAGCGTTGAAGATCCCACTAGCGTCACAGATACGCAGTATTTT. Translation gives CSVEDPTSVTDTQYF.

Concerning this clone: Other DNA sequences within the sample encode an identical CDR3. V usage is TRBV20-1 and J usage is TRBJ2-2; no firm D call. The CDR3 is made up of 11 amino acids. From germline, CDR1 is DFQATT and CDR2 SNEGSKA (reference sequence). Trimming removed 1 base at V and 5 bases at J, with 2 bases between. CDR3 coding DNA: TGCAGTGCTAGAGGGACCGGGGAGCTGTTTTTT. This codes for CSARGTGELFF.

This clone came up once. The chain combines TRBV19 with TRBJ2-5; 7 positions match TRBD1. Looked up from germline, CDR1 is LNHDA and CDR2 is SQIVND (reference sequence). CDR3 length: 14 residues. V shed 4 bases, J shed 5 bases, and the junction held 7 bases outside the gene matches. In nucleotides, the CDR3 is TGTGCCAGTAGTACCCGACAGGGCTTGGAGACCCAGTACTTC. It yields the protein CASSTRQGLETQYF.

The V gene is TRBV7-2, the J gene TRBJ1-1, with 8 nucleotides matching TRBD1. Trimming at V came to 5 bases and at J to 0 bases, leaving 5 bases not matched to a gene. The V gene's germline CDR1 is SGHTA and CDR2 FQGNSA. The CDR3 sequence is 15 residues long. CDR3 sequence: CASSNSGQVNTEAFF. In nucleotides, the CDR3 is TGTGCCAGCAGCAACTCGGGACAGGTGAACACTGAAGCTTTCTTT.

The chain combines TRBV29-1 with TRBJ1-1; TRBD1 aligns across 7 bases. CDR1 and CDR2 from the germline V gene are SQVTM and ANQGSEA. This CDR3 comprises 11 residues. V gave up 4 bases and J gave up 8 bases; unmatched junction bases: 4. CDR3: CSVAPGQEAFF. CDR3 sequence (DNA): TGCAGCGTTGCACCGGGACAGGAAGCTTTCTTT.

The V call is TRBV5-4, the J call TRBJ2-5; D may correspond to TRBD1 or TRBD2 (5 bases each). CDR3 size: 15 residues. The V end was cut by 4 bases, the J end by 7 bases, with 20 bases between. Looked up from germline, CDR1 is SGHNT and CDR2 is YYREEE (reference sequence). The CDR3 nucleotides are TGTGCCAGCAGCCCGACCGGGACGCCCTGGACGACCCAGTACTTC. It encodes CASSPTGTPWTTQYF. The full variable domain, in which reference TRBV5-4 and TRBJ2-5 provide the parts outside the CDR3, is ETGVTQSPTHLIKTRGQQVTLRCSSQSGHNTVSWYQQALGQGPQFIFQYYREEENGRGNFPPRFSGLQFPNYSSELNVNALELDDSALYLCASSPTGTPWTTQYFGPGTRLLVL.

The chain links TRBV9 to TRBJ2-7, with unresolved D. Germline V gene lookup returns CDR1 SGDLS and CDR2 YYNGEE. V lost 2 bases, J lost 0 bases, and 12 bases lay in between. The CDR3 is made up of 15 amino acids. CDR3 protein: CASSVDGSRSYEQYF. CDR3 in DNA: TGTGCCAGCAGCGTGGATGGGTCCCGCTCCTACGAGCAGTACTTC.

This chain connects TRBV7-3 to TRBJ2-5; a possible D gene is TRBD1 (6 bases). V was pared by 5 bases and J by 2 bases, with 9 bases between. CDR1 and CDR2 (germline): SGHTA, FQGTGA. The CDR3 extends over 13 amino acids. The CDR3, as DNA: TGTGCCAGCAGCCCCGGGACACAAGAGACCCAGTACTTC. Translating it yields CASSPGTQETQYF.